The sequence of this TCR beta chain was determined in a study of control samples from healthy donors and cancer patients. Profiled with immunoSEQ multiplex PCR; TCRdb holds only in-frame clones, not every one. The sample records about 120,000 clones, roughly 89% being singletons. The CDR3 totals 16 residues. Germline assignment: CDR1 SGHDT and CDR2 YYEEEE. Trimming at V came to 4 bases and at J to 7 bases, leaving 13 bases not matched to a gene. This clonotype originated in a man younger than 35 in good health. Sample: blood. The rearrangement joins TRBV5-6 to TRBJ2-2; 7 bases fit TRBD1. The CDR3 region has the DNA TGTGCCAGCAGCCCGCGGACAGGTCGAAGGGGCGGGGAGCTGTTTTTT. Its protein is CASSPRTGRRGGELFF. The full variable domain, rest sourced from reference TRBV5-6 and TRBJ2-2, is DAGVTQSPTHLIKTRGQQVTLRCSPKSGHDTVSWYQQALGQGPQFIFQYYEEEERQRGNFPDRFSGHQFPNYSSELNVNALLLGDSALYLCASSPRTGRRGGELFFGEGSRLTVL.